A selection of T cell receptor beta chains follows, all from one sample in a study of CD8 T cells in ankylosing spondylitis. TCRdb re-called the 5' RACE reads with MiXCR, one entry per CDR3 protein. The table has around 39,000 distinct CDR3 sequences, around 15% seen once. Sequenced material: synovial fluid, either unsorted or a sorted T cell fraction (not recorded which). The receptors derive from a male donor with ankylosing spondylitis. CDR3s leave out the opening cysteine and the closing phenylalanine or tryptophan.

v_call	cdr3_length	cdr3_aa
TRBV4-3	13	ASSQVWLASDTQY
TRBV7-9	12	ASSFGLAKETQY
TRBV28	11	ASSVTITGELF
TRBV20-1	12	SARDLTFGDEQF
TRBV4-1	13	ASSLAGAFMDTQY
TRBV6-2/TRBV6-3	13	ASSLTSGAYNEQF
TRBV4-1	14	ASSQDRTGVSYEQY
TRBV7-9	12	ASSLVAGPYGYT
TRBV20-1	14	SARGGIGGGNQPQH
TRBV11-2	13	ASSLGLAGWNEQF
TRBV11-2	11	ASSLVRGETQY
TRBV9	12	ASSESAGTETQY
TRBV6-2/TRBV6-3	11	ASTQGNTGELF
TRBV7-9	13	ASSLYLEGYTEAF
TRBV7-9	15	ASSQGWGHPSYNEQF
TRBV7-7	13	ASSRGTSGRNEQF
TRBV25-1	13	ASSPPPGRSYGYT
TRBV20-1	13	SANRGERVTNEQF
TRBV28	13	ASSSRTGHSYEQY
TRBV6-5	15	ASSYIAGQPSYNEQF
TRBV28	12	ASSLPGMGETQY
TRBV6-2/TRBV6-3	16	ASIFSGQGTSGANVLT
TRBV7-9	13	ASSLRASGANVLT
TRBV4-3	14	ASSQDRVAWYNEQF
TRBV6-5	13	ASSYWRGFRETQY
TRBV7-6	11	ASSLWVQETQY
TRBV4-1	13	ASSYRGQMNTEAF
TRBV5-1	13	ASRLFSPYTGELF
TRBV5-4	12	ASYDLRGDGELF
TRBV20-1	13	SAKPGPGPKETQY
TRBV20-1	14	SARDRYRGGLRTQY
TRBV6-5	12	ASSHGTGRDEQF
TRBV6-2/TRBV6-3	12	ASSTHRDNSPLH
TRBV6-5	11	ASSNRTVYGYT
TRBV4-1	13	ASSPNRDSYNEQF
TRBV7-2	14	ASSSRTGVTDYGYT
TRBV2	11	ASRGTLNSPLH
TRBV13	11	ASSPRVGYEQY
TRBV30	12	ACLGCFSYNEQF
TRBV25-1	15	ASSESKNGGGKNTIY
TRBV6-1	13	ASSEGAEAYNEQF
TRBV20-1	13	SARGVSGSSYEQY